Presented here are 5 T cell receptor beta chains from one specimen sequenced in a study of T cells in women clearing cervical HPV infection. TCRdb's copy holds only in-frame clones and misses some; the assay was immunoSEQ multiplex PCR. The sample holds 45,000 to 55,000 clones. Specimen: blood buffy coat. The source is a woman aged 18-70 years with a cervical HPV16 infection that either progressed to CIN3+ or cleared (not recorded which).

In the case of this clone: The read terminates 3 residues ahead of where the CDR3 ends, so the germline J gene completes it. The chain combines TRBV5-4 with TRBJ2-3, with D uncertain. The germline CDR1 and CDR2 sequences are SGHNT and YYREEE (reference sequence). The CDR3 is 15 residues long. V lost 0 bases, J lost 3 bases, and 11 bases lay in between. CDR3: CASSLDSLGTDTQYF. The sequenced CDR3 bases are TGTGCCAGCAGCTTGGATTCCCTAGGTACAGATACG.

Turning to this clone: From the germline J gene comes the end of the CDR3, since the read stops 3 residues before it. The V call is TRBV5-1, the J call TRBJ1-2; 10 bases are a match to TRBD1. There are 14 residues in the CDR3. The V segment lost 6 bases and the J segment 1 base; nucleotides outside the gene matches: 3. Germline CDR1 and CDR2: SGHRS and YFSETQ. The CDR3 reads CASTRDRGNYGYTF. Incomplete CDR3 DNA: TGCGCCAGCACGAGGGACAGGGGTAACTATGGC.

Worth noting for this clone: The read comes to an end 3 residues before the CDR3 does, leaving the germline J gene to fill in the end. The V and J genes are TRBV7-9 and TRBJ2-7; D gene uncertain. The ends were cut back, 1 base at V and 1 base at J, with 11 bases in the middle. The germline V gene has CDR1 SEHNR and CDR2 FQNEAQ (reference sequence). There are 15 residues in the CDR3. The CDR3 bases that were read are TGTGCCAGCAGCTTAGGGTTCGGGTTTTCCTACGAG. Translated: CASSLGFGFSYE. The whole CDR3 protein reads CASSLGFGFSYEQYF.

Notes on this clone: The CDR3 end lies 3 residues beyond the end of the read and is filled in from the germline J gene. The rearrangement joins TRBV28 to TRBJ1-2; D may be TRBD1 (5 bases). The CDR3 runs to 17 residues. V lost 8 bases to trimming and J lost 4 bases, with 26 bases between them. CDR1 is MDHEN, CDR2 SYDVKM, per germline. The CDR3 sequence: CASLAGDLLADFYGYTF. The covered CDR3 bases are TGTGCCAGCTTGGCGGGGGATCTACTTGCGGACTTCTATGGC.

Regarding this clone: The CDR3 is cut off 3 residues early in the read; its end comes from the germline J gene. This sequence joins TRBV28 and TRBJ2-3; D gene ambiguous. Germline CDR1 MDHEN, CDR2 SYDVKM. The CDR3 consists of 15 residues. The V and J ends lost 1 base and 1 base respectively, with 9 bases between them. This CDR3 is CASSLSSVGTDTQYF. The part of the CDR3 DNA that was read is TGTGCCAGCAGTTTATCCTCCGTCGGCACAGATACG.